These 24 T cell receptor beta chains were sequenced from one sample in a study of cytomegalovirus exposure and HLA in healthy donors. This table comes from immunoSEQ multiplex PCR, and its TCRdb copy is limited to in-frame clones, with some not included. In the table there are roughly 310,000 clones, approximately 91% of which are singletons. The sample was PBMCs. The source of these receptors is a man aged 25 to 40 in good health and CMV-seronegative.

The sample holds one count of this clone. The chain combines TRBV5-4 with TRBJ1-1, with D possibly matching TRBD1 (6 bases). With 1 base removed from V and 4 bases from J, the gap between germline ends came to 8 bases. CDR1 and CDR2 (germline): SGHNT, YYREEE (reference sequence). The CDR3 covers 13 residues. CDR3 in DNA: TGTGCCAGCAGCTTGATGGGGGCCACTGAAGCTTTCTTT. It is translated as CASSLMGATEAFF.

This sequence joins TRBV7-2 and TRBJ1-2, with TRBD1 matching 11 bases. CDR3 size: 15 residues. Germline V gene lookup returns CDR1 SGHTA and CDR2 FQGNSA. Trimming removed 4 bases from V and 5 bases from J; junction bases left unmatched: 6. The CDR3 DNA reads TGTGCCAGCAGCTCCAGGACAGGGGGCTGGTATGGCTACACCTTC. It is translated as CASSSRTGGWYGYTF.

CDR3 loop: CAGVVPSAKRTQYF. CDR3 in DNA: TGTGCCGGAGTGGTCCCTAGCGCGAAGAGGACCCAGTACTTC. The chain is built from TRBV30 and TRBJ2-5; tentatively, D is TRBD2 (6 bases). Germline CDR1 is GTSNPN and CDR2 is SVGIG (reference sequence). Trimming removed 8 bases at V and 7 bases at J, with 23 bases between. The CDR3 runs to 14 residues.

As concerns this clone: Within the sample, other DNA sequences also encode this same CDR3. The rearrangement links TRBV5-1 to TRBJ2-3, with 8 bases aligning to TRBD1. V trimming: 4 bases; J trimming: 5 bases; junction bases outside the gene matches: 6. The CDR3 has 14 amino acids. CDR1 and CDR2 from the germline V gene are SGHRS and YFSETQ. DNA for the CDR3: TGCGCCAGCAGCCTCGGGACAGGTATAGATACGCAGTATTTT. This codes for CASSLGTGIDTQYF.

The rearrangement links TRBV7-8 to TRBJ2-7; D perhaps matches TRBD2 (5 bases). The CDR3 is 14 residues long. The germline V gene encodes CDR1 SGHVS and CDR2 FQNEAQ. V lost 3 bases to trimming and J lost 5 bases, with 14 bases between them. The CDR3 loop is CASSFGGPQNEQYF. For the CDR3, the DNA is TGTGCCAGCAGCTTCGGCGGGCCTCAGAACGAGCAGTACTTC. Looking up the rest from reference TRBV7-8 and TRBJ2-7 gives the full variable domain: GAGVSQSPRYKVAKRGQDVALRCDPISGHVSLFWYQQALGQGPEFLTYFQNEAQLDKSGLPSDRFFAERPEGSVSTLKIQRTQQEDSAVYLCASSFGGPQNEQYFGPGTRLTVT.

This chain joins TRBV25-1 and TRBJ2-3; possibly TRBD1 for D (6 bases). CDR3 length: 13 amino acids. V lost 5 bases and J 4 bases, leaving 10 bases between the germline ends. The germline V gene encodes CDR1 MGHDK and CDR2 SYGVNS. The CDR3 protein is CASSPTGPDTQYF. In nucleotides, the CDR3 is TGTGCCAGCAGTCCAACAGGGCCAGATACGCAGTATTTT.

The DNA of the CDR3 is TGTGCCAGCAGCCCCGAGGGAGCGGGGAGATTGAATACGCAGTATTTT. Translated: CASSPEGAGRLNTQYF. This chain uses TRBV9 with TRBJ2-3; 7 nucleotides line up with TRBD2. Germline V gives CDR1 SGDLS, CDR2 YYNGEE. V lost 4 bases to trimming and J lost 7 bases; unmatched junction nucleotides: 15. The CDR3 runs 16 residues.

V is TRBV6-5 and J is TRBJ1-5, with D possibly matching TRBD1 (5 bases). The CDR3 totals 13 residues. Trimming pared 3 bases from V and 8 bases from J, leaving 11 bases between. Germline V gives CDR1 MNHEY, CDR2 SVGAGI. Written as DNA, the CDR3 is TGTGCCAGCAGTTATAGGAAGGGGAAGCCCCAGCATTTT. It translates to CASSYRKGKPQHF.

The chain combines TRBV7-6 with TRBJ2-5; D ambiguous. V lost 0 bases and J lost 2, with 10 bases in between. Germline lookup yields CDR1 SGHVS and CDR2 FNYEAQ. The CDR3 contains 15 residues. The CDR3 loop is CASSLAAGPQETQYF. The CDR3 nucleotides are TGTGCCAGCAGCTTAGCGGCAGGTCCACAAGAGACCCAGTACTTC.

The chain is built from TRBV2 and TRBJ1-1; 9 bases match TRBD1. In germline, CDR1 is SNHLY, CDR2 FYNNEI. The CDR3 is 13 amino acids. V gave up 3 bases and J gave up 11 bases; unmatched junction bases: 7. In nucleotides, the CDR3 is TGTGCCAGCAGTGAGACCCGGACAGGGGCTGCTTTCTTT. Translating gives CASSETRTGAAFF.

V gene TRBV27 combines with J gene TRBJ2-1, with D hard to call. The CDR3 extends over 12 amino acids. The germline V gene has CDR1 MNHEY and CDR2 SMNVEV (reference sequence). Trimming shortened V by 0 bases and J by 9 bases, and 6 bases separated the two germline ends. The CDR3 DNA sequence: TGTGCCAGCAGTTTATCGGCAGGTGAGCAGTTCTTC. It specifies CASSLSAGEQFF.

This chain connects TRBV19 to TRBJ2-7; 11 bases fit TRBD1. The CDR3 has 16 residues. From germline, CDR1 is LNHDA and CDR2 SQIVND (reference sequence). Trimming cost V 4 bases and J 1 base; bases outside gene matches: 6. Here the CDR3 DNA reads TGTGCCAGTAGTAGCCCCGGGACAGGGGGATCCTACGAGCAGTACTTC. Encoded protein: CASSSPGTGGSYEQYF.

The chain combines TRBV16 with TRBJ2-3; 7 bases are a match to TRBD2. This CDR3 spans 13 amino acids. CDR1 KGHSY and CDR2 FQNENV come from the germline V gene. J gave up 9 bases and V 5 bases, and 8 bases lay outside the gene matches. The CDR3 is CASSVAVGGTQYF. CDR3 in DNA: TGTGCCAGCAGCGTAGCCGTGGGGGGGACGCAGTATTTT.

The gene calls are TRBV13 and TRBJ2-5, with a weak D call TRBD1 (6 bases). The CDR3 runs to 12 residues. Germline CDR1 PRHDT, CDR2 FYEKMQ (reference sequence). V was pared by 5 bases and J by 4 bases, with 8 bases between. CDR3 residues: CASSEGGETQYF. In DNA form, the CDR3 reads TGTGCCAGCAGCGAAGGGGGAGAGACCCAGTACTTC.

The chain has TRBV6-5 and TRBJ1-6, with 10 bases aligning to TRBD1. The CDR3 is 15 residues long. Germline lookup yields CDR1 MNHEY and CDR2 SVGAGI. Losses at the gene ends were 5 bases for V and 6 bases for J; bases not matched to a gene: 4. CDR3 sequence: CASSPGTGVNSPLHF. CDR3 nucleotides: TGTGCCAGCAGTCCCGGGACAGGGGTTAATTCACCCCTCCACTTT.

This chain uses TRBV2 with TRBJ1-2, with 7 bases that match TRBD1. The CDR3 is 16 residues long. The germline gives CDR1 SNHLY, CDR2 FYNNEI. V lost 5 bases, J lost 2 bases, and 11 bases stayed unmatched. The CDR3: CASSIQGQLENYGYTF. Written as DNA, the CDR3 is TGTGCCAGCAGTATACAGGGGCAGTTAGAAAACTATGGCTACACCTTC.

V and J are TRBV6-1 and TRBJ1-2; perhaps TRBD1 as D (6 bases). The CDR3 totals 12 residues. The V end was cut by 4 bases, the J end by 7 bases, with 10 bases between. Germline lookup yields CDR1 MNHNS and CDR2 SASEGT. DNA for the CDR3: TGTGCCAGCAGTGGGGGGCGAAGTGGCTACACCTTC. The encoded protein is CASSGGRSGYTF.

The chain combines TRBV4-3 with TRBJ2-7; maybe TRBD1 (5 bases). V was pared by 0 bases and J by 4 bases, with 13 bases between. The CDR3 consists of 15 residues. Per germline, CDR1 LGHNA and CDR2 YSLEER. The CDR3: CASSQETTSGYEQYF. The CDR3 DNA sequence: TGCGCCAGCAGCCAAGAAACGACCTCAGGGTACGAGCAGTACTTC.

The chain employs TRBV4-3 and TRBJ2-5; D not certain. This CDR3 contains 15 residues. The V end lost 3 bases, the J end lost 1 base, and 12 bases lay between the germline ends. CDR1 LGHNA and CDR2 YSLEER come from the germline V gene. Written as DNA, the CDR3 is TGCGCCAGCAGCCAGACCCAGGATCTCCAAGAGACCCAGTACTTC. Protein sequence: CASSQTQDLQETQYF.

The V gene is TRBV7-9, the J gene TRBJ1-3; D is undetermined. The CDR3 loop spans 16 amino acids. The germline V gene has CDR1 SEHNR and CDR2 FQNEAQ (reference sequence). Trimming removed 5 bases at V and 0 bases at J, with 14 bases between. CDR3 loop: CASSVEYYASGNTIYF. The CDR3 DNA is TGTGCCAGCAGCGTGGAGTACTATGCCTCTGGAAACACCATATATTTT. Full variable domain (outside the CDR3, taken from reference TRBV7-9 and TRBJ1-3): DTGVSQNPRHKITKRGQNVTFRCDPISEHNRLYWYRQTLGQGPEFLTYFQNEAQLEKSRLLSDRFSAERPKGSFSTLEIQRTEQGDSAMYLCASSVEYYASGNTIYFGEGSWLTVV.

V gene TRBV6-7 combines with J gene TRBJ1-6, with 8 bases identical to TRBD1. TRBV6-7 is filed as an ORF, its function uncertain. J gave up 7 bases and V 6 bases, and 5 bases lay outside the gene matches. The CDR3 is made up of 14 amino acids. The CDR3 spells CASRSTGDNSPLHF. In DNA, the CDR3 is TGTGCCAGCAGATCGACAGGGGACAATTCACCCCTCCACTTT.

The rearrangement joins TRBV19 to TRBJ1-2; tentative D call: TRBD1 (6 bases). The germline V gene has CDR1 LNHDA and CDR2 SQIVND (reference sequence). V lost 5 bases and J 1 base, leaving 17 bases between the germline ends. The CDR3 runs 16 residues. CDR3 nucleotide sequence: TGTGCCAGTAGTGCAGCATACAGGGACCTTAACTATGGCTACACCTTC. Residues: CASSAAYRDLNYGYTF.

V gene TRBV2 combines with J gene TRBJ1-6; tentatively, D is TRBD1 (6 bases). V was pared by 3 bases and J by 0 bases, with 30 bases between. Germline CDR1 is SNHLY and CDR2 is FYNNEI. The CDR3 consists of 23 residues. DNA of the CDR3: TGTGCCAGCAGTGATCTTCGGTTTGCCAACAGGGCGGCCCTAAGCTCCTATAATTCACCCCTCCACTTT. Its translation is CASSDLRFANRAALSSYNSPLHF.

The chain recombines TRBV7-2 with TRBJ2-7; unclear D gene. V gave up 4 bases and J gave up 3 bases, with 10 bases separating them. From germline, CDR1 is SGHTA and CDR2 FQGNSA. The CDR3 consists of 13 residues. This chain's CDR3 is CASSWMTNYEQYF. For the CDR3, the DNA is TGTGCCAGCAGCTGGATGACAAACTACGAGCAGTACTTC. Full variable domain (remainder filled in from reference TRBV7-2 and TRBJ2-7): GAGVSQSPSNKVTEKGKDVELRCDPISGHTALYWYRQSLGQGLEFLIYFQGNSAPDKSGLPSDRFSAERTGGSVSTLTIQRTQQEDSAVYLCASSWMTNYEQYFGPGTRLTVT.